The source of this T cell receptor (beta chain) is a study of blood T cell repertoires in COVID-19. Study in general: The analysed material was cDNA or gDNA that came from T cells, B-cell-depleted T cells, or PBMCs.

The CDR3 consists of 16 residues. V lost 3 bases and J lost 4; bases outside the gene matches: 15. Germline V gene lookup returns CDR1 DFQATT and CDR2 SNEGSKA (reference sequence). The assay was immunoSEQ multiplex PCR, and TCRdb's table has in-frame clones only and misses some. This table has approximately 160,000 clones, about 82% appearing once. Sequencing used peripheral blood. The J gene is TRBJ2-7, the V gene TRBV20-1; 7 bases agree with TRBD2. The source is a man between 45 and 60 years old with active or convalescent COVID-19. The CDR3 spells CSASSEGGSFGYEQYF. Written as DNA, the CDR3 is TGCAGTGCTAGTTCCGAGGGAGGGTCCTTCGGGTACGAGCAGTACTTC.